These 23 T cell receptor beta chains came from one sample sequenced in a study of neurological immune-mediated disorders. TCRdb re-derived calls from the 5' RACE reads in MiXCR, one entry per CDR3 protein. This sample has more than 25,000 distinct CDR3 sequences, with about 12% found just once. Sequenced: PBMCs. These receptors were taken from a woman between 55 and 75 years old in good health.

By sample share, this clonotype is medium-sized (0.01 to 0.1%). The rearrangement links TRBV4-3 to TRBJ2-3; D might be TRBD2 (5 bases). Trimming removed 5 bases from V and 2 bases from J, with 17 bases in between. The length of the CDR3 is 16 residues. The germline gives CDR1 LGHNA, CDR2 YSLEER. CDR3 nucleotides: TGCGCCAGCAGCGCCCTGGGGAGTGGCACCACAGATACGCAGTATTTT. It translates to CASSALGSGTTDTQYF.

Ten or more counts support this clonotype. This chain connects TRBV28 to TRBJ1-1; D is uncertain. Germline assignment: CDR1 MDHEN and CDR2 SYDVKM. The CDR3 sequence is 14 residues long. Trimming left V 6 bases short and J 1 base short, with 12 bases between. The CDR3 DNA reads as TGTGCCAGCAGACCCGCCGGGGAGAACACTGAAGCTTTCTTT. It codes for CASRPAGENTEAFF.

This clonotype was observed many times. This chain links TRBV7-9 with TRBJ2-1, with TRBD2 matching 10 bases. Germline CDR1 SEHNR, CDR2 FQNEAQ (reference sequence). The CDR3 has 17 residues. J gave up 4 bases and V 5 bases, and 11 bases lay outside the gene matches. The DNA of the CDR3 is TGTGCCAGCAGCCTCATAGCGGGGGGTTACAAATACAATGAGCAGTTCTTC. This sequence encodes CASSLIAGGYKYNEQFF. Together with reference TRBV7-9 and TRBJ2-1, the CDR3 gives the full variable domain: DTGVSQNPRHKITKRGQNVTFRCDPISEHNRLYWYRQTLGQGPEFLTYFQNEAQLEKSRLLSDRFSAERPKGSFSTLEIQRTEQGDSAMYLCASSLIAGGYKYNEQFFGPGTRLTVL.

In this sample, this clonotype turned up many times. This chain uses TRBV10-3 with TRBJ1-3; no firm D call. Deletions cut 8 bases from V and 7 bases from J, with 9 bases between. CDR3 length: 11 amino acids. Germline V gene sequence: CDR1 ENHRY, CDR2 SYGVKD. The CDR3 reads CAIDLGNTIYF. CDR3 nucleotide sequence: TGTGCCATCGACCTGGGGAACACCATATATTTT.

This clonotype was counted at least ten times. V usage is TRBV9 and J usage is TRBJ2-5; D possibly corresponds to TRBD2 (5 bases). The V gene lost 0 bases and the J gene lost 7 bases, with 13 bases spanning the gap. Germline V gives CDR1 SGDLS, CDR2 YYNGEE. This CDR3 contains 14 residues. CDR3 sequence (DNA): TGTGCCAGCAGCGTAGGGTTCTCCGAGGGGACCCAGTACTTC. As protein: CASSVGFSEGTQYF.

This clonotype was recorded at least ten times. The chain has TRBV5-6 and TRBJ2-6; 7 nucleotides line up with TRBD1. Germline V gene lookup returns CDR1 SGHDT and CDR2 YYEEEE. Germline trimming cut 0 bases from V and 3 bases from J; bases unmatched to any gene: 9. The CDR3 loop spans 18 amino acids. The CDR3 DNA sequence: TGTGCCAGCAGCTTGGGGGTGACAGGGAATAGTGGGGCCAACGTCCTGACTTTC. Amino acids: CASSLGVTGNSGANVLTF.

This clonotype was seen repeatedly, ten times or more. V usage is TRBV6-5 and J usage is TRBJ1-6; 11 nucleotides agree with TRBD1. Germline-derived CDR1 and CDR2 are MNHEY and SVGAGI. With 4 bases clipped from V and 11 bases from J, the junction kept 7 bases outside the gene matches. The CDR3 spans 15 residues. CDR3 loop: CASSSLDRGRPPLHF. DNA of the CDR3: TGTGCCAGCAGTTCTCTGGACAGGGGGCGTCCACCCCTCCACTTT.

Only a few counts were recorded for this clonotype. This sequence joins TRBV15 and TRBJ1-1; D is ambiguous. Trimming left V 0 bases short and J 1 base short, with 9 bases between. CDR3 size: 15 residues. The V gene's germline CDR1 is LNHNV and CDR2 YYDKDF (reference sequence). CDR3 residues: CATSRDLGSNTEAFF. CDR3 DNA sequence: TGTGCCACCAGCAGAGATCTCGGGTCGAACACTGAAGCTTTCTTT.

This chain uses TRBV4-1 with TRBJ2-2; D is possibly TRBD1 or TRBD2 (5 bases each). This CDR3 has 15 amino acids. Germline CDR1 and CDR2: MGHRA and YSYEKL. V was trimmed by 5 bases and J by 5 bases, leaving 15 bases between them. The CDR3 is CASSKVSGPTGELFF. CDR3 DNA sequence: TGCGCCAGCAGCAAGGTTTCGGGGCCAACCGGGGAGCTGTTTTTT.

This clonotype occurred many times. V gene TRBV7-2 combines with J gene TRBJ2-1; D call uncertain. CDR1 SGHTA and CDR2 FQGNSA come from the germline V gene. Trimming stripped 1 base from V and 4 bases from J, with 5 bases between. The CDR3 loop spans 13 amino acids. CDR3 loop: CASSLDRYNEQFF. The DNA for the CDR3 is TGTGCCAGCAGCTTAGACAGATACAATGAGCAGTTCTTC.

This clonotype has a count of ten or more. The rearrangement links TRBV6-5 to TRBJ1-6, with 8 bases that match TRBD1. The V gene end was trimmed by 8 bases and the J gene end by 0 bases; junction bases not matched to a gene: 6. The germline V gene has CDR1 MNHEY and CDR2 SVGAGI. The CDR3 totals 16 residues. The CDR3 coding sequence is TGTGCCAGCGGGCGGACAGGGAGCTCCTATAATTCACCCCTCCACTTT. Its translation: CASGRTGSSYNSPLHF.

This clonotype was picked up many times. The rearrangement joins TRBV3-1 to TRBJ2-3, with 11 bases fitting TRBD2. This CDR3 has 18 amino acids. The junction had 8 bases not matched to a gene; V was cut back by 1 base and J by 2 bases. Germline V lookup: CDR1 LGHDT, CDR2 YNNKEL (reference sequence). The CDR3 sequence is CASSQGGLAGGYTDTQYF. The CDR3 region has the DNA TGTGCCAGCAGCCAAGGCGGACTAGCGGGTGGTTACACAGATACGCAGTATTTT.

This clonotype was seen ten or more times. J is TRBJ1-5 and V is TRBV9; 8 nucleotides agree with TRBD1. Germline CDR1 and CDR2: SGDLS and YYNGEE. The length of the CDR3 is 15 residues. Trimming at V came to 0 bases and at J to 4 bases, leaving 3 bases not matched to a gene. Here the CDR3 reads CASSVGDRLNQPQHF. In nucleotides, the CDR3 is TGTGCCAGCAGCGTAGGGGACAGGCTTAATCAGCCCCAGCATTTT.

The sample holds many counts of this clonotype. The chain recombines TRBV29-1 with TRBJ2-3; possible D gene TRBD2, 7 bases. The CDR3 length is 14 residues. Germline V gives CDR1 SQVTM, CDR2 ANQGSEA. Trimming removed 8 bases from V and 5 bases from J, with 20 bases in between. The DNA for the CDR3 is TGCAGCCTTATAGGGGGGGGCCTTGGAGATACGCAGTATTTT. Its translation: CSLIGGGLGDTQYF.

This clonotype occurred many times. The chain employs TRBV6-1 and TRBJ1-5; perhaps TRBD1 as D (6 bases). Per germline, CDR1 MNHNS and CDR2 SASEGT. This CDR3 contains 15 residues. The germline V and J ends were trimmed by 0 bases and 3 bases, with 9 bases remaining between them. CDR3 DNA sequence: TGTGCCAGCAGTGAAGCAGGGGGGATCAATCAGCCCCAGCATTTT. Translation: CASSEAGGINQPQHF.

This clonotype appeared a few times. A much larger clone sits a single nucleotide away, making a read error possible. This rearrangement joins TRBV6-5 to TRBJ1-1; D not resolved. The CDR3 is 15 amino acids. V gave up 6 bases and J gave up 0 bases, with 14 bases separating them. The germline gives CDR1 MNHEY, CDR2 SVGAGI. In DNA form, the CDR3 reads TGTGCCAGCAGGCCGACCAGGTTACTGAACACTGAAGCTTTCTTT. This codes for CASRPTRLLNTEAFF.

In this sample, this clonotype turned up many times. The V and J genes are TRBV14 and TRBJ2-7; the D gene is possibly TRBD1 (6 bases). Trimming removed 3 bases at V and 1 base at J, with 16 bases between. CDR1 and CDR2 (germline): SGHDN, FVKESK. The CDR3 has 16 residues. CDR3 loop: CASSQWGTYLSYEQYF. The CDR3 nucleotides are TGTGCCAGCAGCCAGTGGGGGACATACCTGTCCTACGAGCAGTACTTC.

This clonotype was picked up many times. For the CDR3, the DNA is TGTGCCATCAGTGAGTTCAACGCGTGGCCCCTGGAAGCTTTCTTT. Amino acid sequence: CAISEFNAWPLEAFF. The rearrangement joins TRBV10-3 to TRBJ1-1, with D hard to call. This CDR3 has 15 amino acids. Trimming removed 1 base at V and 8 bases at J, with 17 bases between. Germline values: CDR1 ENHRY, CDR2 SYGVKD.

With respect to this clonotype: A read error may explain this, as a much larger clone is one base away. The CDR3 protein is CASSEQDRVCAEAFF. The CDR3 DNA reads TGTGCCAGCAGTGAGCAGGACAGGGTTTGTGCTGAAGCTTTCTTT. The chain recombines TRBV25-1 with TRBJ1-1, with 8 bases aligning to TRBD1. V was pared by 3 bases and J by 6 bases, with 9 bases of the junction left unmatched. CDR1 is MGHDK, CDR2 SYGVNS, per germline. The CDR3 is 15 amino acids. Together with reference TRBV25-1 and TRBJ1-1, the CDR3 gives the full variable domain: EADIYQTPRYLVIGTGKKITLECSQTMGHDKMYWYQQDPGMELHLIHYSYGVNSTEKGDLSSESTVSRIRTEHFPLTLESARPSHTSQYLCASSEQDRVCAEAFFGQGTRLTVV.

This clonotype was seen at least ten times. The chain has TRBV4-2 and TRBJ1-2; D ambiguous. This CDR3 contains 15 residues. The V gene's germline CDR1 is LGHNA and CDR2 YNFKEQ. Trimming cost V 1 base and J 4 bases, with 13 bases left between them. In nucleotides, the CDR3 is TGTGCCAGCAGCCAAGGGGATGCCGGTCTCTATGGCTACACCTTC. It specifies CASSQGDAGLYGYTF.

This clonotype showed up many times. The chain recombines TRBV10-3 with TRBJ1-5, with a tentative D call TRBD1 (6 bases). Per germline, CDR1 ENHRY and CDR2 SYGVKD. The ends were cut back, 10 bases at V and 0 bases at J, with 16 bases in the middle. The CDR3 extends over 15 amino acids. The CDR3 nucleotides read TGTGCCACCAAGACAGGCCCTACTAGCAATCAGCCCCAGCATTTT. This translates into CATKTGPTSNQPQHF.

Many counts were recorded for this clonotype. The chain has TRBV6-5 and TRBJ1-6, with D perhaps matching TRBD1 (6 bases). Germline V gives CDR1 MNHEY, CDR2 SVGAGI. The V and J ends lost 9 bases and 7 bases respectively, with 16 bases between them. The CDR3 has 14 amino acids. DNA of the CDR3: TGTGCCAGTTGTCCGGGACAAGTCAATTCACCCCTCCACTTT. Protein product: CASCPGQVNSPLHF.

The chain is built from TRBV5-1 and TRBJ2-5, with 12 positions matching TRBD2. J lost 1 base, V lost 5 bases, and 9 bases had no gene match. The germline V gene has CDR1 SGHRS and CDR2 YFSETQ. CDR3 length equals 17 residues. CDR3 DNA: TGCGCCAGCAGATCAGCCCTAGCGGGGGGGCCCCAAGAGACCCAGTACTTC. Its translation is CASRSALAGGPQETQYF.